The 6 T cell receptor beta chains reported below all come from one sample, sequenced in a study of cytomegalovirus exposure and HLA in healthy donors. This table comes from immunoSEQ multiplex PCR, and its TCRdb copy is limited to in-frame clones, with some not included. Of about 68,000 clones detected, roughly 96% appear once; the ten largest clones hold 2% to 2.5%. Specimen: PBMCs. These receptors were collected from a man between 18 and 29 years old in good health and CMV-seronegative.

For this clone: The same CDR3 can be traced to other DNA sequences in this sample. The V and J genes are TRBV5-1 and TRBJ2-1, with D possibly TRBD1 on 6 matching bases. The CDR3 extends over 16 amino acids. Deletions cut 0 bases from V and 0 bases from J, with 10 bases between. Germline V gene lookup returns CDR1 SGHRS and CDR2 YFSETQ. For the CDR3, the DNA is TGCGCCAGCAGCTTGGCAGGGGATAGCTCCTACAATGAGCAGTTCTTC. The encoded protein is CASSLAGDSSYNEQFF.

V gene TRBV6-6 combines with J gene TRBJ2-5, with D unresolved. The V end lost 6 bases, the J end lost 1 base, and 6 bases lay between the germline ends. The CDR3 is 12 amino acids. Germline V gene sequence: CDR1 MNHNY, CDR2 SVGAGI (reference sequence). CDR3 protein: CASSPPQETQYF. CDR3 sequence (DNA): TGTGCCAGCAGCCCTCCCCAAGAGACCCAGTACTTC.

This clone was detected only once. The rearrangement joins TRBV10-3 to TRBJ2-4, with no clear D. The V gene lost 0 bases and the J gene lost 0 bases, with 6 bases spanning the gap. CDR1 and CDR2 (germline): ENHRY, SYGVKD. The CDR3 extends over 15 amino acids. The CDR3 here is CAISESYLAKNIQYF. CDR3 DNA sequence: TGTGCCATCAGTGAGTCGTACTTAGCCAAAAACATTCAGTACTTC.

The chain has TRBV5-5 and TRBJ2-7, with TRBD1 as a possible D gene (5 bases). V lost 4 bases and J lost 3, with 11 bases in between. The germline V gene has CDR1 SGHKS and CDR2 YYEKEE (reference sequence). The CDR3 contains 13 residues. The CDR3 sequence is CASSPSGNYEQYF. The CDR3 DNA reads as TGTGCCAGCAGCCCTTCAGGGAACTACGAGCAGTACTTC.

V usage is TRBV7-2 and J usage is TRBJ2-7, with D unclear. Between the trimmed V and J ends, which lost 4 bases and 0 bases, there was a span of 10 bases. The CDR3 sequence is 14 residues long. CDR1 and CDR2 (germline): SGHTA, FQGNSA. DNA for the CDR3: TGTGCCAGCAGCTCATCGACGGGCTCCTACGAGCAGTACTTC. It translates to CASSSSTGSYEQYF.

The V and J genes are TRBV28 and TRBJ1-1, with D maybe TRBD1 (6 bases). Trimming removed 3 bases from V and 5 bases from J, with 13 bases in between. From germline, CDR1 is MDHEN and CDR2 SYDVKM. The CDR3 runs to 14 residues. The DNA of the CDR3 is TGTGCCAGCAGTTTTCGGGGGGCGGGGACTGAAGCTTTCTTT. This gives the protein CASSFRGAGTEAFF.